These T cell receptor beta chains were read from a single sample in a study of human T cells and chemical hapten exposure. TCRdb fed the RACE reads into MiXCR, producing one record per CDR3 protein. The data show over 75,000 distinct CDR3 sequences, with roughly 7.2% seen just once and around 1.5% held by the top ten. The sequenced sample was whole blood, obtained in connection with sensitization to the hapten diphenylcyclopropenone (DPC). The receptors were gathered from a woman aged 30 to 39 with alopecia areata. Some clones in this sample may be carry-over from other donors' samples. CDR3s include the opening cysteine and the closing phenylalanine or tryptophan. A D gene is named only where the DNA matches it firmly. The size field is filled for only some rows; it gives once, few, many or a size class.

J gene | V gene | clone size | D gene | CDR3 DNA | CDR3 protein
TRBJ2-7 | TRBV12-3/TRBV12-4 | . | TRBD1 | TGTGCCAGCAGTAGGGACAGCAGGGACTACGAGCAGTACTTC | CASSRDSRDYEQYF
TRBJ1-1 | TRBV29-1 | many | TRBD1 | TGCAGCGTGACAGGGGTCCCATTCAGTGGCGCTGAAGCTTTCTTT | CSVTGVPFSGAEAFF
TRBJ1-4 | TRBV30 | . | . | TGTGCCTGGAGCTTCGAGGGTTTAGTTCGGGCAACTAATGAAAAACTGTTTTTT | CAWSFEGLVRATNEKLFF
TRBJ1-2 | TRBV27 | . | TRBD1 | TGTACCAGCGGCCATTCCCTCTACGGACAGGGATACTATGGCTACACCTTC | CTSGHSLYGQGYYGYTF
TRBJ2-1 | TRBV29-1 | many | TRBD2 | TGCAGCGTTCCTAGCGGGGCGTCCTACAATGAGCAGTTCTTC | CSVPSGASYNEQFF
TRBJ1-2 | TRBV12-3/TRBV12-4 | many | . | TGTGCCAGCAGTTTTGAGGCGAACTATGGCTACACCTTC | CASSFEANYGYTF
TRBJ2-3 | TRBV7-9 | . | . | TGTGCCAGCAGCTACGGGGCCACAGATACGCAGTATTTT | CASSYGATDTQYF
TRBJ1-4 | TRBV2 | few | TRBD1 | TGTGCCAGCAGTGCGATCGGACAGGGGGCTACAACTAATGAAAAACTGTTTTTT | CASSAIGQGATTNEKLFF
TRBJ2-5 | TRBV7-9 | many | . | TGTGCCAGCAGCTTAGCGGCCCAAGAGACCCAGTACTTC | CASSLAAQETQYF
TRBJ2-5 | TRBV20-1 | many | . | TGCAGTGCTTACCGGGACTTTGAAGAGACCCAGTACTTC | CSAYRDFEETQYF
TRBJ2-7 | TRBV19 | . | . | TGTGCCAGTAGTATCCTGGACGGGGACTCCTACGAGCAGTACTTC | CASSILDGDSYEQYF
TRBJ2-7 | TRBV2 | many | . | TGTGCCAGCAGTCCCGGCCCGATCCGGGAGCAGTACTTC | CASSPGPIREQYF
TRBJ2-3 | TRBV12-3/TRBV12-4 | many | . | TGTGCCAGCAGTGCCGGGACTTTTTCAGATACGCAGTATTTT | CASSAGTFSDTQYF
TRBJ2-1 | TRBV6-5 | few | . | TGTGCCAGCAGACCGGGACACTACAATGAGCAGTTCTTC | CASRPGHYNEQFF
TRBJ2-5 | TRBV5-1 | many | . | TGCGCCAGCAGCTTGCAGCAGGGGGGAGAGACCCAGTACTTC | CASSLQQGGETQYF
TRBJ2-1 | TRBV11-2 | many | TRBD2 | TGTGCCAGCAGCTCCGGGGGGGCATTCAATGAGCAGTTCTTC | CASSSGGAFNEQFF
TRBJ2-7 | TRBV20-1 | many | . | TGCAGTGCTAGAGATCAGAACCTTGCGACCGAGCAGTACTTC | CSARDQNLATEQYF
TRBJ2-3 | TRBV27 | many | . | TGTGCCAGCAGTTTATCCAGGGAGGCAGATACGCAGTATTTT | CASSLSREADTQYF
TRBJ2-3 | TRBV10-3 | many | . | TGTGCCAACGGCGTGGCAGATACGCAGTATTTT | CANGVADTQYF
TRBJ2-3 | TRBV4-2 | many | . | TGTGCCAGCAGGCCGCGGGGTATGCAGTATTTT | CASRPRGMQYF
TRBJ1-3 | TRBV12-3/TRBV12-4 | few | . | TGTGCCAGCAGTCGACAGGTTATCTCTGGAAACACCATATATTTT | CASSRQVISGNTIYF
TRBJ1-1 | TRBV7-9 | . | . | TGTGCCAGCCTTAGGCCGACCACTGAAGCTTTCTTT | CASLRPTTEAFF
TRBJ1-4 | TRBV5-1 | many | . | TGCGCCAGCAGCTTGTCTCTGACACGAGGAATTGAAAAACTGTTTTTT | CASSLSLTRGIEKLFF
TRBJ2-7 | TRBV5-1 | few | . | TGCGCCAGCAGCTTAACCGGGTCACCTGGCTTCTACGAGCAGTACTTC | CASSLTGSPGFYEQYF
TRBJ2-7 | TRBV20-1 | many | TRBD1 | TGCAGTGCTTTCGTCCCGGGACAGGACTACGAGCAGTACTTC | CSAFVPGQDYEQYF
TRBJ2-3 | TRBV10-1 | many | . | TGCGCCAGCAGTGGTACATACACAGATACGCAGTATTTT | CASSGTYTDTQYF
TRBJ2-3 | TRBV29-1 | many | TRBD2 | TGCAGCGTTGAAGATCCGCCTAGCGGAGGCACAGATACGCAGTATTTT | CSVEDPPSGGTDTQYF
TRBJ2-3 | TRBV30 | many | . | TGTGCCTGGGGTGGAGGGGGTCTCAGCACAGATACGCAGTATTTT | CAWGGGGLSTDTQYF
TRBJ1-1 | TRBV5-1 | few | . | TGCGCCAGCAGCTATGAACCGGGACCCGGAGGGACTGAAGCTTTCTTT | CASSYEPGPGGTEAFF
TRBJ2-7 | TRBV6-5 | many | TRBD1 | TGTGCCAGCACCAACCCACAGGGGAACGAGCAGTACTTC | CASTNPQGNEQYF
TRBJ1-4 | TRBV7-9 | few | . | TGTGCCACCTCGGACGGGGCCAATGAAAAACTGTTTTTT | CATSDGANEKLFF
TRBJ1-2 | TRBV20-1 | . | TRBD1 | TGCAGTGCTGGAAGACGACAGGGGAGCTATGGCTACACCTTC | CSAGRRQGSYGYTF
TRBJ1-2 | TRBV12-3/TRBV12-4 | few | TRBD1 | TGTGCCAGCAGCCCAACACGCCCCGGGACAGGAAACTATGGCTACACCTTC | CASSPTRPGTGNYGYTF
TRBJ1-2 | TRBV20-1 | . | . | TGCGCGACCGAACTCTATGGCTACACCTTC | CATELYGYTF
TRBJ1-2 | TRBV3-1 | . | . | TGTGCCAGCAGCCAAGCCACGGCCGATGGAGGCTACTATGGCTACACCTTC | CASSQATADGGYYGYTF
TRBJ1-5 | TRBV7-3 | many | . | TGTGCCAGCAGCCCCCCACGTCTATATAGCAATCAGCCCCAGCATTTT | CASSPPRLYSNQPQHF
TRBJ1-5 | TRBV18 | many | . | TGTGCCAGCTCACCAGTGGAGGACGGCCTCAGGCATTTT | CASSPVEDGLRHF
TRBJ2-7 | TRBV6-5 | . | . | TGTGCCAGCAGTTACTCGGTAGGGGGGATCTACGAGCAGTACTTC | CASSYSVGGIYEQYF
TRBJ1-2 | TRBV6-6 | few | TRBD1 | TGTGCCAGCAGTTACGCGGACAGGAACTATGGCTACACCTTC | CASSYADRNYGYTF
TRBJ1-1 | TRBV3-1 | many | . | TGTGCCAGCAGCCAAGAAGGAGGCACTGAAGCTTTCTTT | CASSQEGGTEAFF
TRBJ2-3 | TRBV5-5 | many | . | TGTGCCAGCAGCTGGGAGTCTAGCACAGATACGCAGTATTTT | CASSWESSTDTQYF
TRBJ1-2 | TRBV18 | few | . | TGTGCCAGCTCACCACAGGAGGGGGGGTCATATGGCTACACCTTC | CASSPQEGGSYGYTF
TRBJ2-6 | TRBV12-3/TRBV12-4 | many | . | TGTGCCAGCAGTCCTCGGGGATCTGGGGCCAACGTCCTGACTTTC | CASSPRGSGANVLTF
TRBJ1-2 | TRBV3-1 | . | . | TGTGCCAGCAGCCAAGGGGGGGGCAGCGGCTACACCTTC | CASSQGGGSGYTF
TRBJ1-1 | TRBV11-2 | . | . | TGTGCCAGCAGCTTCTTGGGGGTTAAGGATGTCGGGAACACTGAAGCTTTCTTT | CASSFLGVKDVGNTEAFF
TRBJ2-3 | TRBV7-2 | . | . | TGTGCCAGCAGCTTAGGTTTCCGGGGTTCTAGCACAGATACGCAGTATTTT | CASSLGFRGSSTDTQYF
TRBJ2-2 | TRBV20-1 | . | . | TGCAGTGCTAAACCCCCAATTTCCGGGGAGCTGTTTTTT | CSAKPPISGELFF
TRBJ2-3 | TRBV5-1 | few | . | TGCGCCAGCAGCTTGACACCCTCCCGGCCAGATACGCAGTATTTT | CASSLTPSRPDTQYF
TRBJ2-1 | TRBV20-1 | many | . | TGCAGTGCTACTTCGGGCAAGTACAATGAGCAGTTCTTC | CSATSGKYNEQFF